A selection of T cell receptor beta chains follows, all from one sample in a study of cytomegalovirus exposure and HLA in healthy donors. The data were produced by immunoSEQ multiplex PCR, yet TCRdb's version contains in-frame clones alone and is incomplete. The sample contains under 300,000 clones, roughly four fifths of which appear only once. Sequenced: PBMCs. The receptors shown here come from a woman aged 55-69 years in good health and CMV-seropositive. CDR3s include the opening cysteine and the closing phenylalanine or tryptophan. For some rows the clone size is stated as once, few or many, or as a class when expanded; others skip it.

J	size	V	CDR3
TRBJ2-7	.	TRBV10-3	CATQAIDRGSYEQYF
TRBJ1-2	.	TRBV28	CASSFRGNYGYTF
TRBJ1-1	.	TRBV27	CASSFRGRPNTEAFF
TRBJ2-5	.	TRBV6-1	CASSEAGLGSNVGYF
TRBJ1-3	.	TRBV5-1	CASSSGYVSGNTIYF
TRBJ1-6	.	TRBV6-5	CASSYNPRRLNSPLHF
TRBJ1-1	.	TRBV5-4	CASSLGTGNTEAFF
TRBJ2-7	.	TRBV19	CASSPGLAETYEQYF
TRBJ1-2	.	TRBV15	CATSRDFAGQSGYTF
TRBJ2-2	.	TRBV9	CASSQRTGMNTGELFF
TRBJ2-1	.	TRBV28	CASSPGRFYNEQFF
TRBJ1-1	.	TRBV15	CATPGWGVLNTEAFF
TRBJ2-4	.	TRBV13	CASSLDPAGYADIQYF
TRBJ1-2	.	TRBV6-1	CASRASGYGSF
TRBJ2-1	.	TRBV6-5	CASSISGAYNEQFF
TRBJ2-2	.	TRBV9	CASSARGTGELFF
TRBJ2-5	.	TRBV5-1	CASSLSSGLAALEQYF
TRBJ2-7	.	TRBV5-1	CASSFASGSYEQYF
TRBJ2-1	few	TRBV12-5	CASGLGTSGLYNEQFF
TRBJ2-1	.	TRBV6-6	CASTGGRSYNEQFF
TRBJ2-1	.	TRBV2	CASREFPHDEQFF
TRBJ2-7	few	TRBV6-1	CASSISWTGLYEQYF
TRBJ2-6	.	TRBV19	CASSIAGAGANVLTF
TRBJ2-7	.	TRBV15	CATSGGRADSSYEQYF
TRBJ1-3	.	TRBV7-9	CASSRTASSGNTIYF
TRBJ2-7	.	TRBV28	CASSLASGSLGTYEQYF
TRBJ2-7	.	TRBV19	CASRRVAGAGVSYEQYF
TRBJ2-3	few	TRBV7-9	CASSLVGTDTQYF
TRBJ2-5	.	TRBV7-6	CASSGAQGVAETQYF
TRBJ2-2	.	TRBV6-5	CASKARLLGTGELFF
TRBJ2-1	.	TRBV18	CASSLGWGRSNEQFF
TRBJ2-7	few	TRBV7-9	CASSPGGLVAGYDEQYF
TRBJ2-7	.	TRBV5-4	CASSLTGNYEQYF
TRBJ1-1	few	TRBV7-2	CASSLEQITEAFF
TRBJ1-5	.	TRBV19	CASSGGTGESNQPQHF
TRBJ2-7	.	TRBV11-2	CASSLVRGLYEQYF
TRBJ2-5	.	TRBV7-9	CASSREIRTTWETQYF
TRBJ2-5	few	TRBV9	CASSEGQGETQYF
TRBJ2-1	once	TRBV19	CASSVPGLAYEQFF
TRBJ1-1	.	TRBV19	CASSISRQGSSTEAFF
TRBJ2-1	.	TRBV5-1	CASSLVLGNEQFF
TRBJ2-7	.	TRBV7-8	CASSFTIRGRASYEQYF
TRBJ2-7	once	TRBV18	CASSPSGFYEQYF
TRBJ1-1	.	TRBV12-5	CASGLPPPAETHNTEAFF
TRBJ1-2	.	TRBV9	CASSAGHNYGYTF
TRBJ2-3	.	TRBV29-1	CSVGGQGRTDTQYF
TRBJ2-7	.	TRBV18	CASSSTEPYEQYF
TRBJ2-3	.	TRBV11-2	CASSFSGRATGTDTQYF
TRBJ2-7	.	TRBV5-1	CASSLYVGRTVEQYF
TRBJ2-1	.	TRBV19	CASSRLTPDNEQFF
TRBJ1-1	.	TRBV2	CASSGTVAEAFF
TRBJ2-5	few	TRBV29-1	CSVRVIVLETQYF
TRBJ2-1	.	TRBV4-1	CASSLIGPQGPEQFF
TRBJ2-7	.	TRBV19	CASSIKFSSSGHYEQYF
TRBJ2-2	once	TRBV6-6	CASRVPGQGAGELFF